These 14 T cell receptor beta chains came from one sample sequenced in a study of cytomegalovirus exposure and HLA in healthy donors. Primers included in the PCR were 60 Vbeta and 13 Jbeta primers. TCRdb's copy holds only in-frame clones and misses some; the assay was immunoSEQ multiplex PCR. Among 100,000 to 150,000 clones listed, around 80% were seen once. Sample: PBMCs. These receptors were obtained from a man in his thirties or forties in good health and CMV-seronegative.

The rearrangement joins TRBV10-1 to TRBJ2-1, with a tentative D call TRBD1 (6 bases). Trimming took 3 bases from V and 4 from J, leaving 16 bases between them. Germline loops: CDR1 WNHNN, CDR2 SYGVQD (reference sequence). This CDR3 contains 16 residues. The CDR3: CASSDPRGSRYNEQFF. The CDR3, as DNA: TGCGCCAGCAGTGACCCCAGGGGCAGCCGGTACAATGAGCAGTTCTTC.

The CDR3 nucleotides are TGCGCCAGCAGCCAAGCTATGACAGGGAGAAATGGCTACACCTTC. Translation: CASSQAMTGRNGYTF. The chain is built from TRBV4-1 and TRBJ1-2; 7 bases align to TRBD1. The CDR3 has 15 residues. CDR1 is MGHRA and CDR2 is YSYEKL in the germline V gene. The ends lost 1 base at V and 6 bases at J; junction bases unmatched: 8.

The V and J genes are TRBV5-1 and TRBJ2-7; 10 nucleotides match TRBD1. CDR3 length: 15 amino acids. V was pared by 3 bases and J by 1 base, with 4 bases of the junction left unmatched. Germline assignment: CDR1 SGHRS and CDR2 YFSETQ. The CDR3 reads CASSWGTGVSYEQYF. Here the CDR3 DNA reads TGCGCCAGCAGCTGGGGGACAGGGGTATCCTACGAGCAGTACTTC.

The V gene is TRBV28, the J gene TRBJ1-5; D perhaps matches TRBD1 (5 bases). CDR1 is MDHEN, CDR2 SYDVKM, per germline. The V and J ends lost 6 bases and 0 bases respectively, with 12 bases between them. The CDR3 runs 15 residues. In DNA, the CDR3 is TGTGCCAGCAGCCAACCAGGGTATAGCAATCAGCCCCAGCATTTT. Translation gives CASSQPGYSNQPQHF.

The rearrangement uses TRBV10-3 and TRBJ2-2, with D possibly TRBD2 on 6 matching bases. Germline loops: CDR1 ENHRY, CDR2 SYGVKD. The V gene lost 4 bases and the J gene lost 2 bases, with 23 bases spanning the gap. The CDR3 totals 19 residues. CDR3 in DNA: TGTGCCATCAGTGTGGCGTCAGGGCAAGGGAGGACCAACACCGGGGAGCTGTTTTTT. This encodes CAISVASGQGRTNTGELFF.

V usage is TRBV4-1 and J usage is TRBJ1-1; 7 bases align to TRBD1. CDR3 length: 15 residues. J gave up 4 bases and V 1 base, and 6 bases lay outside the gene matches. Germline CDR1 is MGHRA and CDR2 is YSYEKL. The CDR3 spells CASSQGGTVRTEAFF. The CDR3 bases are TGCGCCAGCAGCCAAGGAGGGACAGTCCGCACTGAAGCTTTCTTT.

V and J are TRBV28 and TRBJ1-2; D perhaps matches TRBD1 (5 bases). The CDR3 contains 14 residues. V lost 3 bases and J 4 bases, leaving 12 bases between the germline ends. Germline lookup yields CDR1 MDHEN and CDR2 SYDVKM. The CDR3, as DNA: TGTGCCAGCAGTTTGCGACAGAAAACCTATGGCTACACCTTC. It specifies CASSLRQKTYGYTF.

This chain connects TRBV28 to TRBJ2-3, with D perhaps matching TRBD2 (6 bases). V gave up 6 bases and J gave up 9 bases, with 19 bases separating them. Germline values: CDR1 MDHEN, CDR2 SYDVKM. The CDR3 consists of 14 residues. CDR3 protein: CASSNTLREPTQYF. CDR3 sequence (DNA): TGTGCCAGCAGCAATACCCTCCGGGAGCCCACGCAGTATTTT. Combining the CDR3 with reference TRBV28 and TRBJ2-3 gives the whole variable domain DVKVTQSSRYLVKRTGEKVFLECVQDMDHENMFWYRQDPGLGLRLIYFSYDVKMKEKGDIPEGYSVSREKKERFSLILESASTNQTSMYLCASSNTLREPTQYFGPGTRLTVL.

This rearrangement joins TRBV5-1 to TRBJ2-5; TRBD1 might be the D (7 bases). V gave up 1 base and J gave up 6 bases, with 13 bases separating them. The CDR3 has 14 amino acids. Germline-derived CDR1 and CDR2 are SGHRS and YFSETQ. The CDR3 protein is CASSLSGGPQTQYF. The CDR3 DNA sequence: TGCGCCAGCAGCTTGTCAGGGGGGCCACAGACCCAGTACTTC.

CDR3 sequence (DNA): TGTGCCAGCAGCTTCCGGAGGGAGTGGGACGAGCAGTACTTC. This translates into CASSFRREWDEQYF. This sequence joins TRBV28 and TRBJ2-7, with a tentative D call TRBD2 (6 bases). Between the trimmed V and J ends, which lost 6 bases and 5 bases, there was a span of 17 bases. The CDR3 totals 14 residues. CDR1 is MDHEN, CDR2 SYDVKM, per germline.

In the case of this clone: A junction end diverges from the germline sequence, so it may reflect a read error. The V call is TRBV5-4, the J call TRBJ2-6; D is possibly TRBD1 (5 bases). This CDR3 has 13 residues. Per germline, CDR1 SGHNT and CDR2 YYREEE (reference sequence). The CDR3 DNA reads as TGTGCCAGCAGCTTCTCTGGGGCCAACGGCCTGACTTTC. This translates into CASSFSGANGLTF.

The rearrangement uses TRBV11-2 and TRBJ1-5, with D perhaps matching TRBD1 (6 bases). This CDR3 is 16 amino acids long. With 5 bases removed from V and 1 base from J, the gap between germline ends came to 15 bases. The germline CDR1 and CDR2 sequences are SGHAT and FQNNGV. The DNA for the CDR3 is TGTGCCAGCAGCGGCACCGGGACACTGAGCAATCAGCCCCAGCATTTT. This encodes CASSGTGTLSNQPQHF.

The V gene is TRBV28, the J gene TRBJ1-5, with TRBD1 identical over 9 bases. J lost 5 bases, V lost 5 bases, and 7 bases had no gene match. The CDR3 runs 15 residues. CDR1 is MDHEN, CDR2 SYDVKM, per germline. CDR3 loop: CASSRPGTGYQPQHF. The CDR3 nucleotides are TGTGCCAGCAGTCGGCCCGGGACAGGGTATCAGCCCCAGCATTTT.

The J gene is TRBJ2-5, the V gene TRBV27; 8 bases match TRBD2. Trimming cost V 7 bases and J 12 bases; bases outside gene matches: 10. The CDR3 contains 12 residues. CDR1 and CDR2 (germline): MNHEY, SMNVEV (reference sequence). CDR3 sequence: CASTSSGGLEYF. For the CDR3, the DNA is TGTGCCAGCACCTCTTCGGGGGGGCTGGAGTACTTC.